These 25 T cell receptor beta chains came from one sample sequenced in a study of early T cells in non-severe SARS-CoV-2 infection. TCRdb fed the 5' RACE reads into MiXCR, producing one record per CDR3 protein. The sample carries about 66,000 distinct CDR3 sequences, around 19% recorded once. This sample comprised whole blood, obtained at baseline. The receptors originated from an adult who was a healthcare worker with PCR-confirmed SARS-CoV-2 infection or an uninfected control (not recorded which).

The chain couples TRBV9 to TRBJ2-2; 9 bases are a match to TRBD1. The junction had 3 bases not matched to a gene; V was cut back by 3 bases and J by 6 bases. Germline V gene data show CDR1 as SGDLS and CDR2 as YYNGEE. This CDR3 has 14 residues. CDR3 loop: CASSAGQGSGELFF. CDR3 nucleotides: TGTGCCAGCAGCGCGGGACAGGGATCCGGGGAGCTGTTTTTT.

This clonotype was recorded a few times. The V gene is TRBV20-1, the J gene TRBJ2-3; D perhaps matches TRBD2 (5 bases). Per the germline V gene, CDR1 is DFQATT and CDR2 is SNEGSKA (reference sequence). The V gene lost 1 base and the J gene lost 1 base, with 15 bases spanning the gap. The CDR3 is made up of 16 amino acids. The CDR3 bases are TGCAGTGCTAGAGTCGAGGGTTCGGAGGGCACAGATACGCAGTATTTT. It is translated as CSARVEGSEGTDTQYF.

This clonotype was found a few times. This rearrangement joins TRBV7-9 to TRBJ2-2, with 8 bases matching TRBD1. CDR3 length: 16 amino acids. The V segment lost 5 bases and the J segment 2 bases; nucleotides outside the gene matches: 7. The V gene's germline CDR1 is SEHNR and CDR2 FQNEAQ (reference sequence). CDR3: CASSRTGTGNTGELFF. CDR3 sequence (DNA): TGTGCCAGCAGCCGTACCGGGACAGGAAACACCGGGGAGCTGTTTTTT.

J is TRBJ1-2 and V is TRBV5-6; no reliable D call. CDR1 and CDR2 from the germline V gene are SGHDT and YYEEEE. V was pared by 1 base and J by 5 bases, with 6 bases between. The CDR3 is made up of 12 amino acids. The CDR3 DNA reads as TGTGCCAGCAGCTTGTTCAGATATGGCTACACCTTC. Amino acids: CASSLFRYGYTF.

This clonotype was seen only a few times. This chain connects TRBV24-1 to TRBJ2-1; TRBD2 matches 10 bases. The CDR3 runs to 14 residues. The V gene end was trimmed by 5 bases and the J gene end by 7 bases; junction bases not matched to a gene: 4. In germline, CDR1 is KGHDR, CDR2 SFDVKD. The CDR3 sequence is CATSASGSPNEQFF. For the CDR3, the DNA is TGTGCCACCAGTGCTAGCGGGAGCCCAAATGAGCAGTTCTTC.

The V and J genes are TRBV6-5 and TRBJ1-6; D unclear. The V and J ends lost 6 bases and 6 bases respectively, with 9 bases between them. Germline-derived CDR1 and CDR2 are MNHEY and SVGAGI. This CDR3 is 13 amino acids long. CDR3: CASSGLINSPLHF. CDR3 nucleotides: TGTGCCAGCAGCGGACTGATTAATTCACCCCTCCACTTT.

This clonotype was seen only a few times. The chain has TRBV28 and TRBJ2-7; D is perhaps TRBD1 (6 bases). CDR1 MDHEN and CDR2 SYDVKM come from the germline V gene. The CDR3 extends over 14 amino acids. The V gene lost 1 base and the J gene lost 7 bases, with 14 bases spanning the gap. CDR3 amino acids: CASSLSRAGVEQYF. DNA of the CDR3: TGTGCCAGCAGTTTATCCCGAGCAGGGGTTGAGCAGTACTTC.

The chain couples TRBV24-1 to TRBJ2-3; 7 bases match TRBD2. Germline assignment: CDR1 KGHDR and CDR2 SFDVKD. V gave up 0 bases and J gave up 2 bases; unmatched junction bases: 1. The CDR3 loop spans 15 amino acids. CDR3 amino acids: CATSDLGGVTDTQYF. The DNA for the CDR3 is TGTGCCACCAGTGATTTGGGGGGGGTCACAGATACGCAGTATTTT.

The chain recombines TRBV7-8 with TRBJ2-7, with 8 bases identical to TRBD2. The CDR3 length is 16 residues. The germline gives CDR1 SGHVS, CDR2 FQNEAQ. V shed 1 base, J shed 2 bases, and the junction held 7 bases outside the gene matches. The CDR3 reads CASSLVLTSVTYEQYF. The CDR3 nucleotides read TGTGCCAGCAGCTTAGTGTTGACTAGCGTCACCTACGAGCAGTACTTC.

The CDR3 loop reads CASSWAGVSYEQYF. For the CDR3, the DNA is TGTGCCAGCAGTTGGGCAGGGGTTAGCTACGAGCAGTACTTC. The chain links TRBV27 to TRBJ2-7; D possibly corresponds to TRBD1 (6 bases). Germline loops: CDR1 MNHEY, CDR2 SMNVEV (reference sequence). Trimming cost V 4 bases and J 3 bases, with 13 bases left between them. CDR3 length equals 14 residues.

J is TRBJ2-3 and V is TRBV6-6; D not certain. Trimming shortened V by 2 bases and J by 3 bases, and 12 bases separated the two germline ends. Per the germline V gene, CDR1 is MNHNY and CDR2 is SVGAGI (reference sequence). This CDR3 spans 15 amino acids. The chain's CDR3 is CASSYAAVATDTQYF. The CDR3 coding sequence is TGTGCCAGCAGTTACGCGGCAGTAGCAACAGATACGCAGTATTTT.

This clonotype was counted at least ten times. The CDR3 DNA reads as TGTGCCATCAGTACGGTCCGAGAGAATGGCTACACCTTC. This sequence encodes CAISTVRENGYTF. The chain joins TRBV10-3 to TRBJ1-2; D uncertain. Trimming stripped 5 bases from V and 6 bases from J, with 13 bases between. The CDR3 loop spans 13 amino acids. Germline assignment: CDR1 ENHRY and CDR2 SYGVKD.

The sample holds a few counts of this clonotype. V is TRBV6-5 and J is TRBJ1-1; a possible D gene is TRBD1 (5 bases). CDR1 and CDR2 (germline): MNHEY, SVGAGI. The CDR3 loop spans 13 amino acids. Trimming left V 6 bases short and J 1 base short, with 9 bases between. CDR3 coding DNA: TGTGCCAGCAGAGAAGGGGAGAACACTGAAGCTTTCTTT. It encodes CASREGENTEAFF.

Worth noting for this clonotype: At one end the junction does not follow the germline gene, possibly because of a read error. The chain links TRBV2 to TRBJ1-1, with D perhaps matching TRBD1 (6 bases). The CDR3 consists of 14 residues. The germline gives CDR1 SNHLY, CDR2 FYNNEI. CDR3 loop: CASTGGGPDTEAFF. The CDR3 DNA follows: TGTGCCAGCACCGGCGGGGGGCCTGACACAGAAGCTTTCTTT.

There are a few counts of this clonotype. This chain connects TRBV27 to TRBJ2-1; TRBD2 agrees at 7 bases. V dropped 7 bases and J dropped 10; count of bases not matched to a gene: 13. Germline V gives CDR1 MNHEY, CDR2 SMNVEV (reference sequence). The CDR3 length is 14 residues. In DNA, the CDR3 is TGTGCCAGCATCCTTAGCGGGTCAACAGGAGAGCAGTTCTTC. Protein: CASILSGSTGEQFF.

This clonotype was seen a single time. V gene TRBV7-6 combines with J gene TRBJ2-7; D is unclear. Trimming took off 1 base at V and 1 base at J, with 8 bases between the two ends. Germline lookup yields CDR1 SGHVS and CDR2 FNYEAQ. CDR3 length: 14 residues. CDR3 sequence: CASSLGRHSYEQYF. The CDR3 coding sequence is TGTGCCAGCAGCTTAGGACGGCATTCCTACGAGCAGTACTTC.

The V and J genes are TRBV5-1 and TRBJ2-7; D is tentatively TRBD1 or TRBD2 (5 bases each). Per germline, CDR1 SGHRS and CDR2 YFSETQ. The V and J ends lost 0 bases and 0 bases respectively, with 13 bases between them. The CDR3 consists of 16 residues. The chain's CDR3 is CASSLGDRLRSYEQYF. In DNA form, the CDR3 reads TGCGCCAGCAGCTTGGGGGACCGTCTACGCTCCTACGAGCAGTACTTC. Filled out from reference TRBV5-1 and TRBJ2-7, the complete variable domain reads KAGVTQTPRYLIKTRGQQVTLSCSPISGHRSVSWYQQTPGQGLQFLFEYFSETQRNKGNFPGRFSGRQFSNSRSEMNVSTLELGDSALYLCASSLGDRLRSYEQYFGPGTRLTVT.

The V and J genes are TRBV7-2 and TRBJ2-2; tentatively, D is TRBD1 or TRBD2 (5 bases each). The CDR3 is 15 residues long. The germline CDR1 and CDR2 sequences are SGHTA and FQGNSA. Trimming stripped 1 base from V and 7 bases from J, with 13 bases between. The CDR3 reads CASSLDGRENGELFF. In DNA form, the CDR3 reads TGTGCCAGCAGCTTAGATGGCAGGGAGAACGGGGAGCTGTTTTTT.

This clonotype came up a few times. Here the CDR3 reads CASSPEGGLAGVYEQFF. The DNA of the CDR3 is TGCGCCAGCAGCCCAGAAGGGGGACTAGCGGGAGTCTATGAGCAGTTCTTC. V and J are TRBV4-3 and TRBJ2-1; TRBD2 agrees at 14 bases. The CDR3 covers 17 residues. The V gene's germline CDR1 is LGHNA and CDR2 YSLEER. V trimming: 4 bases; J trimming: 8 bases; junction bases outside the gene matches: 10.

This chain connects TRBV7-2 to TRBJ2-5; unclear D gene. This CDR3 spans 11 amino acids. Trimming removed 6 bases from V and 10 bases from J, with 12 bases in between. Germline CDR1 reads SGHTA; CDR2 reads FQGNSA. The CDR3 bases are TGTGCCAGCAGTCCGAAGTCACACCAGTACTTC. Translated, it gives CASSPKSHQYF.

This chain connects TRBV18 to TRBJ1-6; D may be TRBD1 (6 bases). Trimming removed 3 bases at V and 9 bases at J, with 24 bases between. There are 18 residues in the CDR3. The V gene's germline CDR1 is KGHSH and CDR2 LQKENI. The CDR3 loop reads CASSPYPLQGSLPSPLHF. CDR3 DNA sequence: TGTGCCAGCTCACCCTATCCCTTACAGGGATCTCTCCCTTCACCCCTCCACTTT.

This clonotype was picked up a small number of times. The chain has TRBV5-4 and TRBJ1-4, with D tentatively TRBD1 (6 bases). Germline V gene lookup returns CDR1 SGHNT and CDR2 YYREEE (reference sequence). V was trimmed by 2 bases and J by 8 bases, leaving 19 bases between them. CDR3 length: 16 residues. The CDR3 DNA is TGTGCCAGCAGCTTAATGAGGGGGGGCGTCAGCGAAAAACTGTTTTTT. Amino acids: CASSLMRGGVSEKLFF.

The chain links TRBV6-2 or TRBV6-3 to TRBJ1-4; no reliable D call. The CDR3 consists of 15 residues. Germline V gene data show CDR1 as MNHEY and CDR2 as SVGEGT. V lost 6 bases to trimming and J lost 0 bases, with 11 bases between them. The DNA for the CDR3 is TGTGCCAGCAGAGGCAGCGGCGCAACTAATGAAAAACTGTTTTTT. Protein product: CASRGSGATNEKLFF.

This chain uses TRBV10-3 with TRBJ2-7; TRBD1 might be the D (6 bases). The CDR3 totals 13 residues. Germline V gene sequence: CDR1 ENHRY, CDR2 SYGVKD. Trimming shortened V by 6 bases and J by 4 bases, and 13 bases separated the two germline ends. CDR3 DNA: TGTGCCATCAGCCCTACAGGGTCTTACGAGCAGTACTTC. It translates to CAISPTGSYEQYF.

The gene calls are TRBV3-1 and TRBJ2-5; no reliable D call. In germline, CDR1 is LGHDT, CDR2 YNNKEL (reference sequence). With 4 bases removed from V and 2 bases from J, the gap between germline ends came to 8 bases. This CDR3 has 13 amino acids. CDR3 DNA: TGTGCCAGCAGCCCTCGACCACAAGAGACCCAGTACTTC. Protein sequence: CASSPRPQETQYF.